Below, 22 T cell receptor beta chains from the same sample are listed, as sequenced in a study of T cell changes during pregnancy in multiple sclerosis. The method was immunoSEQ multiplex PCR; TCRdb's version includes in-frame clones alone and lacks a portion of them. This sample carries 70,000 to 95,000 clones, more than 85% of them seen once, and the ten largest clones take 2.6%. The material sequenced was peripheral blood, taken after pregnancy. The receptors derive from a female donor in good health, enrolled as a control in a pregnancy study.

This chain uses TRBV7-2 with TRBJ2-7; D is undetermined. The germline CDR1 and CDR2 sequences are SGHTA and FQGNSA. The CDR3 is made up of 14 amino acids. V lost 0 bases to trimming and J lost 1 base, with 7 bases between them. The CDR3 region has the DNA TGTGCCAGCAGCTTAGCGCGTTTATCCTACGAGCAGTACTTC. It is translated as CASSLARLSYEQYF.

The chain uses TRBV27 and TRBJ2-7; 9 bases line up with TRBD1. This CDR3 spans 16 amino acids. Germline lookup yields CDR1 MNHEY and CDR2 SMNVEV (reference sequence). J was trimmed by 7 bases and V by 1 base; bases with no gene match: 11. The CDR3 bases are TGTGCCAGCAGTTTATTCTGGACAGGGGTCTGGTGGGAGCAGTACTTC. Translation gives CASSLFWTGVWWEQYF.

The chain is built from TRBV30 and TRBJ1-5, with D maybe TRBD1 (5 bases). The germline V gene encodes CDR1 GTSNPN and CDR2 SVGIG (reference sequence). The CDR3 is made up of 14 amino acids. Trimming cost V 3 bases and J 0 bases, with 9 bases left between them. DNA of the CDR3: TGTGCCTGGAGAACCCAGGGTAGCAATCAGCCCCAGCATTTT. Translation gives CAWRTQGSNQPQHF.

This sequence joins TRBV6-5 and TRBJ2-1; D unresolved. Trimming removed 7 bases at V and 9 bases at J, with 16 bases between. The CDR3 sequence is 13 residues long. Germline-derived CDR1 and CDR2 are MNHEY and SVGAGI. The CDR3 region is CASKTSAVGEQFF. The CDR3 DNA reads as TGTGCCAGCAAGACATCGGCCGTGGGTGAGCAGTTCTTC.

J is TRBJ1-1 and V is TRBV6-5; tentatively, D is TRBD1 (6 bases). Trimming left V 2 bases short and J 6 bases short, with 16 bases between. Germline CDR1 MNHEY, CDR2 SVGAGI. The length of the CDR3 is 15 residues. Written as DNA, the CDR3 is TGTGCCAGCAGTTACCCAGGGGCTCGAGGTTCTGAAGCTTTCTTT. This sequence encodes CASSYPGARGSEAFF.

The V and J genes are TRBV19 and TRBJ2-1; perhaps TRBD2 as D (5 bases). Germline V gives CDR1 LNHDA, CDR2 SQIVND (reference sequence). The CDR3 loop spans 15 amino acids. Trimming pared 8 bases from V and 0 bases from J, leaving 14 bases between. CDR3 residues: CASRYSGSSYNEQFF. For the CDR3, the DNA is TGTGCCAGTCGCTACTCGGGGAGCTCCTACAATGAGCAGTTCTTC.

Here the CDR3 reads CASSLEGAETQYF. CDR3 DNA: TGTGCCAGCAGCTTGGAGGGGGCAGAGACCCAGTACTTC. This chain connects TRBV5-8 to TRBJ2-5; 7 bases map to TRBD1. The V gene end was trimmed by 0 bases and the J gene end by 4 bases; junction bases not matched to a gene: 0. Germline-derived CDR1 and CDR2 are SGHTS and YDEGEE. The CDR3 is 13 residues long. The full variable domain, its missing parts supplied by reference TRBV5-8 and TRBJ2-5, is EAGVTQSPTHLIKTRGQQATLRCSPISGHTSVYWYQQALGLGLQFLLWYDEGEERNRGNFPPRFSGRQFPNYSSELNVNALELEDSALYLCASSLEGAETQYFGPGTRLLVL.

The rearrangement links TRBV4-1 to TRBJ1-5; no clear D. Germline CDR1 reads MGHRA; CDR2 reads YSYEKL. The CDR3 is 13 residues long. V dropped 1 base and J dropped 6 bases, with 7 bases sitting between them. In nucleotides, the CDR3 is TGCGCCAGCAGCCAAGGTTTCGGTCAGCCCCAGCATTTT. Translated, it gives CASSQGFGQPQHF.

The J gene is TRBJ2-7, the V gene TRBV30; the D is unclear. V was cut by 4 bases and J by 0 bases, with 7 bases left in between. CDR1 is GTSNPN and CDR2 is SVGIG in the germline V gene (reference sequence). This CDR3 spans 12 amino acids. CDR3 sequence reads: CAWNSGSYEQYF. CDR3 sequence (DNA): TGTGCCTGGAATTCAGGCTCCTACGAGCAGTACTTC.

V usage is TRBV28 and J usage is TRBJ1-3; TRBD1 might be the D (5 bases). The CDR3 is 15 residues long. Germline V lookup: CDR1 MDHEN, CDR2 SYDVKM. Trimming shortened V by 3 bases and J by 11 bases, and 20 bases separated the two germline ends. As DNA, the CDR3 is TGTGCCAGCAGTTTGGAGTTGACTTGGGGCATTGCCATATATTTT. Protein sequence: CASSLELTWGIAIYF. Complete variable domain (other parts from reference TRBV28 and TRBJ1-3): DVKVTQSSRYLVKRTGEKVFLECVQDMDHENMFWYRQDPGLGLRLIYFSYDVKMKEKGDIPEGYSVSREKKERFSLILESASTNQTSMYLCASSLELTWGIAIYFGEGSWLTVV.

The chain joins TRBV7-2 to TRBJ1-1; D is unresolved. CDR3 length: 14 amino acids. Germline CDR1 reads SGHTA; CDR2 reads FQGNSA. V dropped 3 bases and J dropped 0 bases, with 8 bases sitting between them. CDR3 protein: CASSFTPMNTEAFF. CDR3 in DNA: TGTGCCAGCAGCTTTACACCGATGAACACTGAAGCTTTCTTT.

A single count supports this clone. This chain connects TRBV27 to TRBJ1-1; a weak D match, TRBD1 (5 bases). Germline V gene lookup returns CDR1 MNHEY and CDR2 SMNVEV (reference sequence). CDR3 length: 18 residues. Trimming cost V 3 bases and J 4 bases, with 24 bases left between them. The CDR3 is CASSLIRGFGATGTEAFF. The CDR3 DNA follows: TGTGCCAGCAGTTTGATTCGGGGGTTCGGTGCGACGGGCACTGAAGCTTTCTTT.

The chain combines TRBV7-2 with TRBJ2-1, with TRBD2 identical over 7 bases. The CDR3 consists of 16 residues. Germline lookup yields CDR1 SGHTA and CDR2 FQGNSA. Unmatched junction bases numbered 8, after V lost 0 bases and J lost 6 bases. DNA for the CDR3: TGTGCCAGCAGCTTAGCGTGGCTAGCGGCCTCCAATGAGCAGTTCTTC. It encodes CASSLAWLAASNEQFF.

The chain has TRBV9 and TRBJ1-2; 10 nucleotides agree with TRBD1. With 3 bases clipped from V and 4 bases from J, the junction kept 6 bases outside the gene matches. The CDR3 has 15 amino acids. CDR1 SGDLS and CDR2 YYNGEE come from the germline V gene. The CDR3 nucleotides read TGTGCCAGCAGCGACACGGGACAGGGGCTCTATGGCTACACCTTC. Translating it yields CASSDTGQGLYGYTF.

This rearrangement joins TRBV19 to TRBJ2-2; 9 bases are a match to TRBD2. The germline V gene has CDR1 LNHDA and CDR2 SQIVND (reference sequence). Trimming cost V 6 bases and J 1 base; bases outside gene matches: 0. The CDR3 runs to 14 residues. In DNA form, the CDR3 reads TGTGCCAGTAGGACTAGCGGGAACACCGGGGAGCTGTTTTTT. Translation: CASRTSGNTGELFF.

V usage is TRBV5-4 and J usage is TRBJ1-2; D is undetermined. The V end lost 3 bases, the J end lost 0 bases, and 12 bases lay between the germline ends. The CDR3 extends over 15 amino acids. Looked up from germline, CDR1 is SGHNT and CDR2 is YYREEE (reference sequence). The CDR3 nucleotides read TGTGCCAGCAGCTACCCCCAAGGAGCTAACTATGGCTACACCTTC. It is translated as CASSYPQGANYGYTF.

The chain has TRBV19 and TRBJ1-1, with D hard to call. The length of the CDR3 is 14 residues. The V end was cut by 1 base, the J end by 5 bases, with 11 bases between. CDR1 and CDR2 (germline): LNHDA, SQIVND (reference sequence). CDR3: CASSIVGRRTEAFF. Written as DNA, the CDR3 is TGTGCCAGTAGTATAGTTGGGAGACGAACTGAAGCTTTCTTT.

The rearrangement joins TRBV30 to TRBJ2-5; 7 bases align to TRBD2. The germline CDR1 and CDR2 sequences are GTSNPN and SVGIG (reference sequence). The junction had 10 bases not matched to a gene; V was cut back by 2 bases and J by 4 bases. The CDR3 spans 15 residues. This CDR3 is CAWSNGLAVGETQYF. The CDR3, as DNA: TGTGCCTGGAGTAATGGGCTAGCGGTAGGAGAGACCCAGTACTTC.

V gene TRBV11-3 combines with J gene TRBJ1-1; no clear D gene. In germline, CDR1 is SGHNT, CDR2 YENEEA. The CDR3 is 13 amino acids. The V end lost 3 bases, the J end lost 2 bases, and 7 bases lay between the germline ends. CDR3 sequence: CASSLNTNTEAFF. For the CDR3, the DNA is TGTGCCAGCAGCTTGAACACCAACACTGAAGCTTTCTTT.

The V gene is TRBV7-2, the J gene TRBJ2-3; 7 bases agree with TRBD1. V shed 10 bases, J shed 4 bases, and the junction held 8 bases outside the gene matches. The CDR3 is made up of 13 amino acids. The germline V gene has CDR1 SGHTA and CDR2 FQGNSA. CDR3 in amino acids: CATRDSISDTQYF. The CDR3 region has the DNA TGTGCCACCAGGGACAGCATATCAGATACGCAGTATTTT.

This clone was seen once. The rearrangement uses TRBV11-2 and TRBJ2-5, with D maybe TRBD1 (6 bases). CDR1 is SGHAT and CDR2 is FQNNGV in the germline V gene. V lost 6 bases and J 6 bases, leaving 14 bases between the germline ends. The length of the CDR3 is 13 residues. CDR3 region: CASRKTGKKTQYF. The CDR3 nucleotides read TGTGCCAGCAGAAAAACAGGGAAAAAGACCCAGTACTTC.

The chain couples TRBV4-1 to TRBJ2-3, with 7 bases fitting TRBD1. This CDR3 has 12 residues. With 8 bases clipped from V and 3 bases from J, the junction kept 2 bases outside the gene matches. The germline gives CDR1 MGHRA, CDR2 YSYEKL. The CDR3 loop is CASSGGTDTQYF. The CDR3 DNA reads TGCGCCAGCTCAGGGGGAACAGATACGCAGTATTTT.